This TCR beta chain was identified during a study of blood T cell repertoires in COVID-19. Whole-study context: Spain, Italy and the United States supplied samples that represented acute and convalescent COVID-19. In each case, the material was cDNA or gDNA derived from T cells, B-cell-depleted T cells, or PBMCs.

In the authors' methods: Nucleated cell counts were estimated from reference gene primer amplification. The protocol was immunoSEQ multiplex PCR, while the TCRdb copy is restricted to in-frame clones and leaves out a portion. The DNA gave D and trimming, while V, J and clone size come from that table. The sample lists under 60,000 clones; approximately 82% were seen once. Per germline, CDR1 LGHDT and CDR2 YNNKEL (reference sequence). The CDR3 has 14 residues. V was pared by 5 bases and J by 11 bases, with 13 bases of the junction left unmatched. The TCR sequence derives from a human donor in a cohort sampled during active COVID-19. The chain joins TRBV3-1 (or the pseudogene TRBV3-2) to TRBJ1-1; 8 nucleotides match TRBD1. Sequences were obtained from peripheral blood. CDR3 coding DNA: TGTGCCAGCAGCTCCCGGACAGGGAAGTTGATTGCTTTCTTT. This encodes CASSSRTGKLIAFF.